The 17 T cell receptor beta chains given below trace back to one sample, sequenced in a study of early T cells in non-severe SARS-CoV-2 infection. From the 5' RACE reads, TCRdb called clonotypes with MiXCR, one entry per CDR3 protein. The sample lists roughly 28,000 distinct CDR3 sequences, 4% to 5.5% occurring once. Sequencing input: whole blood. The source is an adult who was a healthcare worker with PCR-confirmed SARS-CoV-2 infection or an uninfected control (not recorded which).

The sample holds many counts of this clonotype. The chain employs TRBV4-3 and TRBJ2-2; D call uncertain. Germline CDR1 reads LGHNA; CDR2 reads YSLEER. Trimming took off 0 bases at V and 7 bases at J, with 6 bases between the two ends. This CDR3 has 13 residues. DNA for the CDR3: TGCGCCAGCAGCCAAGAGGGCAACGGGGAGCTGTTTTTT. It codes for CASSQEGNGELFF.

This clonotype was found many times. The genes are TRBV10-3 and TRBJ2-5, with a weak D call TRBD1 (5 bases). V gave up 5 bases and J gave up 0 bases, with 10 bases separating them. CDR1 and CDR2 (germline): ENHRY, SYGVKD. The CDR3 has 14 amino acids. The CDR3 loop is CAISPRADQETQYF. The DNA of the CDR3 is TGTGCCATCAGTCCCAGGGCAGACCAAGAGACCCAGTACTTC.

This clonotype was picked up many times. V gene TRBV9 combines with J gene TRBJ2-5; 9 nucleotides match TRBD1. V lost 3 bases, J lost 3 bases, and 3 bases stayed unmatched. The germline gives CDR1 SGDLS, CDR2 YYNGEE. The CDR3 covers 14 residues. CDR3: CASSAGTGKETQYF. The CDR3 nucleotides are TGTGCCAGCAGCGCCGGGACAGGGAAAGAGACCCAGTACTTC. Complete variable domain (other parts from reference TRBV9 and TRBJ2-5): DSGVTQTPKHLITATGQRVTLRCSPRSGDLSVYWYQQSLDQGLQFLIQYYNGEERAKGNILERFSAQQFPDLHSELNLSSLELGDSALYFCASSAGTGKETQYFGPGTRLLVL.

This clonotype has a count of ten or more. This chain uses TRBV20-1 with TRBJ2-6, with D possibly matching TRBD1 (6 bases). Trimming pared 1 base from V and 2 bases from J, leaving 6 bases between. This CDR3 comprises 14 residues. CDR1 and CDR2 (germline): DFQATT, SNEGSKA (reference sequence). As DNA, the CDR3 is TGCAGTGCTAGAGGGGACACTGGGGCCAACGTCCTGACTTTC. Its protein product is CSARGDTGANVLTF.

This clonotype was seen at least ten times. The chain joins TRBV29-1 to TRBJ1-2; weak D call: TRBD1 (5 bases). Trimming pared 6 bases from V and 5 bases from J, leaving 16 bases between. The CDR3 is 13 amino acids. Germline CDR1 and CDR2: SQVTM and ANQGSEA. DNA of the CDR3: TGCAGCGTCGCTCCCGGGACGGAATATGGCTACACCTTC. Protein sequence: CSVAPGTEYGYTF.

Many counts were recorded for this clonotype. The rearrangement uses TRBV29-1 and TRBJ1-1; no firm D call. V gave up 6 bases and J gave up 4 bases, with 15 bases separating them. In germline, CDR1 is SQVTM, CDR2 ANQGSEA. This CDR3 has 13 amino acids. DNA for the CDR3: TGCAGCGTCGGCGTGTTTGGTCCCACTGAAGCTTTCTTT. It translates to CSVGVFGPTEAFF.

In its sample, this clonotype was seen many times. V and J are TRBV7-2 and TRBJ2-3, with 7 bases matching TRBD1. The germline CDR1 and CDR2 sequences are SGHTA and FQGNSA. The CDR3 length is 20 residues. The trim removed 2 bases at V and 2 bases at J, leaving 19 bases unmatched. The chain's CDR3 is CASSLFLISVWTGTTDTQYF. In nucleotides, the CDR3 is TGTGCCAGCAGCTTATTTTTAATTTCCGTTTGGACAGGCACCACAGATACGCAGTATTTT.

The chain is built from TRBV29-1 and TRBJ2-1; D perhaps matches TRBD1 (5 bases). CDR1 is SQVTM and CDR2 is ANQGSEA in the germline V gene. V was cut by 4 bases and J by 2 bases, with 18 bases left in between. The CDR3 consists of 16 residues. CDR3 loop: CSVVGAGTGTYNEQFF. The CDR3 region has the DNA TGCAGCGTTGTAGGGGCCGGAACAGGAACCTACAATGAGCAGTTCTTC.

This clonotype is deemed medium-sized (0.01 to 0.1%). The chain couples TRBV6-6 to TRBJ2-5; D gene unclear. This CDR3 comprises 12 residues. Germline V gene sequence: CDR1 MNHNY, CDR2 SVGAGI (reference sequence). V dropped 0 bases and J dropped 8 bases, with 7 bases sitting between them. CDR3 protein: CASSYSGDTQYF. CDR3 DNA: TGTGCCAGCAGTTACTCTGGAGACACCCAGTACTTC.

By its share, this clonotype is medium-sized. This sequence joins TRBV5-1 and TRBJ2-7; 8 nucleotides agree with TRBD2. Per the germline V gene, CDR1 is SGHRS and CDR2 is YFSETQ. Losses at the gene ends were 0 bases for V and 3 bases for J; bases not matched to a gene: 5. The CDR3 has 15 amino acids. CDR3 amino acids: CASSLAPGGVYEQYF. The CDR3 coding sequence is TGCGCCAGCAGCTTGGCCCCGGGAGGGGTCTACGAGCAGTACTTC.

This clonotype came up a few times. CDR3 protein: CASSYQTAESNQPQHF. The CDR3 bases are TGTGCCAGCAGTTACCAGACAGCCGAGAGCAATCAGCCCCAGCATTTT. The chain carries TRBV6-6 and TRBJ1-5; maybe TRBD1 (5 bases). Germline lookup yields CDR1 MNHNY and CDR2 SVGAGI (reference sequence). V lost 2 bases, J lost 1 base, and 12 bases lay in between. The CDR3 consists of 16 residues.

This clonotype was detected ten times or more. The gene calls are TRBV5-5 and TRBJ2-1; D remains unclear. V was trimmed by 4 bases and J by 0 bases, leaving 17 bases between them. The germline gives CDR1 SGHKS, CDR2 YYEKEE (reference sequence). The length of the CDR3 is 17 residues. CDR3 nucleotides: TGTGCCAGCAGCCCTAGACTTGGGTTAAGCTCCTACAATGAGCAGTTCTTC. This gives the protein CASSPRLGLSSYNEQFF. The full variable domain, completed using reference TRBV5-5 and TRBJ2-1, is DAGVTQSPTHLIKTRGQQVTLRCSPISGHKSVSWYQQVLGQGPQFIFQYYEKEERGRGNFPDRFSARQFPNYSSELNVNALLLGDSALYLCASSPRLGLSSYNEQFFGPGTRLTVL.

The CDR3 spells CASSPQWDRAYEQYV. DNA for the CDR3: TGTGCCAGCAGTCCACAGTGGGACAGGGCCTACGAGCAGTACGTC. The V call is TRBV27, the J call TRBJ2-7; 9 positions match TRBD1. Losses at the gene ends were 5 bases for V and 2 bases for J; bases not matched to a gene: 7. The CDR3 has 15 amino acids. CDR1 and CDR2 from the germline V gene are MNHEY and SMNVEV (reference sequence).

This clonotype has a count of ten or more. This chain connects TRBV12-3 or TRBV12-4 to TRBJ2-1; 10 nucleotides align to TRBD2. The CDR3 covers 15 residues. V shed 7 bases, J shed 6 bases, and the junction held 9 bases outside the gene matches. The CDR3 DNA is TGTGCCAGCACCTCTAGCGGGAGAATGGTCAATGAGCAGTTCTTC. Protein sequence: CASTSSGRMVNEQFF.

This clonotype was observed at least ten times. The chain carries TRBV19 and TRBJ1-2; TRBD1 matches 9 bases. The V and J ends lost 7 bases and 4 bases, in that order; junction bases with no gene match: 10. The length of the CDR3 is 15 residues. Germline V gene data show CDR1 as LNHDA and CDR2 as SQIVND (reference sequence). CDR3 in amino acids: CASTQQDRGSYGYTF. Here the CDR3 DNA reads TGTGCCAGTACCCAGCAAGACAGGGGGAGCTATGGCTACACCTTC.

This clonotype has only a few counts. The chain has TRBV7-2 and TRBJ2-3; 10 bases match TRBD2. Per germline, CDR1 SGHTA and CDR2 FQGNSA. Trimming removed 1 base from V and 3 bases from J; junction bases left unmatched: 10. The CDR3 consists of 18 residues. The CDR3 sequence: CASSLVVPSGGLTDTQYF. In DNA, the CDR3 is TGTGCCAGCAGCTTAGTTGTTCCTAGCGGGGGACTTACAGATACGCAGTATTTT.

Many counts were recorded for this clonotype. V gene TRBV6-2 or TRBV6-3 combines with J gene TRBJ2-2; D gene uncertain. This CDR3 has 13 residues. V dropped 0 bases and J dropped 8 bases, with 7 bases sitting between them. CDR1 and CDR2 (germline): MNHEY, SVGEGT. The CDR3 loop reads CASSYSGYGELFF. The DNA for the CDR3 is TGTGCCAGCAGTTACTCTGGTTATGGGGAGCTGTTTTTT.